Sequencing of this TCR beta chain was carried out in a study of T cell responses to AZD1222 COVID-19 vaccine. Data came from immunoSEQ multiplex PCR; TCRdb stores just in-frame clones and leaves some out. This repertoire shows under 200,000 clones, about 90% found once; its top ten account for approximately 1.2%. Germline V CDR1 and CDR2: SGHNT, YYREEE (reference sequence). Trimming cost V 3 bases and J 0 bases, with 16 bases left between them. The CDR3 is made up of 16 amino acids. The chain combines TRBV5-4 with TRBJ2-7, with a tentative D call TRBD2 (6 bases). The sequences come from peripheral blood, collected 28 days after the second AZD1222 dose. The receptor was isolated from an adult who received the AZD1222 COVID-19 vaccine. CDR3 sequence: CASSSDHVTSSYEQYF. CDR3 in DNA: TGTGCCAGCAGCTCCGACCATGTGACTAGCTCCTACGAGCAGTACTTC.